A single sample is the source of the 23 T cell receptor beta chains below, sequenced in a study of cytomegalovirus exposure and HLA in healthy donors. Use of 60 Vbeta and 13 Jbeta primers characterized the PCR. Sequencing used immunoSEQ multiplex PCR; TCRdb keeps in-frame clones, though not all of them. The table records about 140,000 clones, about 76% of them present only once. Sequenced material: PBMCs. Receptors originate from a woman aged 40 to 49 in good health and CMV-seronegative.

CDR3 DNA sequence: TGTGCCAGCAGGGACATTTGGAGAATGAACACTGAAGCTTTCTTT. It codes for CASRDIWRMNTEAFF. The chain has TRBV6-1 and TRBJ1-1; TRBD1 is a possible D gene (5 bases). The CDR3 totals 15 residues. Trimming cost V 6 bases and J 0 bases, with 14 bases left between them. The germline gives CDR1 MNHNS, CDR2 SASEGT.

CDR3 residues: CASIKAAGVWDTEAFF. The CDR3 DNA sequence: TGTGCCAGCATTAAAGCCGCGGGGGTTTGGGACACTGAAGCTTTCTTT. The chain is built from TRBV7-2 and TRBJ1-1; a possible D gene is TRBD1 (5 bases). The CDR3 contains 16 residues. Trimming left V 7 bases short and J 3 bases short, with 21 bases between. CDR1 is SGHTA, CDR2 FQGNSA, per germline.

This clone was counted only a few times. V and J are TRBV4-1 and TRBJ2-1; weak D call: TRBD2 (6 bases). This CDR3 contains 15 residues. Germline V gene data show CDR1 as MGHRA and CDR2 as YSYEKL. V lost 1 base and J lost 9, with 16 bases in between. The chain's CDR3 is CASSQVEGLPGEQFF. The CDR3, as DNA: TGCGCCAGCAGCCAAGTGGAGGGATTGCCGGGTGAGCAGTTCTTC.

The chain recombines TRBV13 with TRBJ2-7; 9 nucleotides match TRBD1. The germline gives CDR1 PRHDT, CDR2 FYEKMQ (reference sequence). Losses at the gene ends were 4 bases for V and 4 bases for J; bases not matched to a gene: 8. The CDR3 is 15 amino acids. The CDR3 protein is CASSSPQGAGYEQYF. CDR3 nucleotide sequence: TGTGCCAGCAGCTCCCCACAGGGGGCAGGTTACGAGCAGTACTTC. The variable domain in full, with the rest retrieved from reference TRBV13 and TRBJ2-7, is AAGVIQSPRHLIKEKRETATLKCYPIPRHDTVYWYQQGPGQDPQFLISFYEKMQSDKGSIPDRFSAQQFSDYHSELNMSSLELGDSALYFCASSSPQGAGYEQYFGPGTRLTVT.

V is TRBV4-3 and J is TRBJ1-3; TRBD1 matches 9 bases. This CDR3 is built from 21 residues. CDR1 and CDR2 (germline): LGHNA, YSLEER. The ends lost 0 bases at V and 0 bases at J; junction bases unmatched: 15. DNA for the CDR3: TGCGCCAGCAGCCAAGATGTTCGGGGGACAGGGCCAAGATCCTCTGGAAACACCATATATTTT. As protein: CASSQDVRGTGPRSSGNTIYF.

Only a few counts were recorded for this clone. A much larger clone sits a single nucleotide away, making a read error possible. V and J are TRBV14 and TRBJ1-1, with 7 bases aligning to TRBD1. Germline CDR1 reads SGHDN; CDR2 reads FVKESK. Trimming took 5 bases from V and 1 from J; bases not matched to a gene: 4. There are 14 residues in the CDR3. The chain's CDR3 is CASSLQGSNTEAFF. Written as DNA, the CDR3 is TGTGCCAGCAGCTTACAGGGGTCGAACACTGAAGCTTTCTTT. Complete variable domain (other parts from reference TRBV14 and TRBJ1-1): EAGVTQFPSHSVIEKGQTVTLRCDPISGHDNLYWYRRVMGKEIKFLLHFVKESKQDESGMPNNRFLAERTGGTYSTLKVQPAELEDSGVYFCASSLQGSNTEAFFGQGTRLTVV.

The J gene is TRBJ1-5, the V gene TRBV19, with D unclear. The CDR3 is made up of 15 amino acids. Germline CDR1 reads LNHDA; CDR2 reads SQIVND (reference sequence). V lost 10 bases and J lost 6, with 22 bases in between. In DNA form, the CDR3 reads TGTGCCACCGAGAGGACGTCCCTGGGAGCTCAGCCCCAGCATTTT. This codes for CATERTSLGAQPQHF.

The table lists this clone with a few counts. This chain joins TRBV28 and TRBJ1-1; D may be TRBD1 (5 bases). The germline V gene has CDR1 MDHEN and CDR2 SYDVKM. This CDR3 spans 13 amino acids. V lost 4 bases, J lost 10 bases, and 16 bases lay in between. CDR3 sequence reads: CASSSQGRGGAFF. The CDR3 DNA sequence: TGTGCCAGCAGTTCGCAGGGTCGGGGAGGAGCTTTCTTT.

The rearrangement uses TRBV7-9 and TRBJ1-5, with 7 bases aligning to TRBD1. The CDR3 covers 17 residues. V gave up 5 bases and J gave up 5 bases; unmatched junction bases: 15. The germline gives CDR1 SEHNR, CDR2 FQNEAQ (reference sequence). This CDR3 reads CASSRWGIGTADQPQHF. As DNA, the CDR3 is TGTGCCAGCAGCCGGTGGGGTATAGGGACAGCAGATCAGCCCCAGCATTTT.

The V and J genes are TRBV5-1 and TRBJ2-3, with TRBD2 matching over 10 bases. The V and J ends lost 3 bases and 3 bases, in that order; junction bases with no gene match: 7. The CDR3 is 16 amino acids. CDR1 and CDR2 from the germline V gene are SGHRS and YFSETQ. CDR3 coding DNA: TGCGCCAGCAGCTCCACTAGCGGGACGCCTACAGATACGCAGTATTTT. Encoded protein: CASSSTSGTPTDTQYF.

V and J are TRBV4-1 and TRBJ2-3, with 8 bases identical to TRBD1. Trimming at V came to 2 bases and at J to 3 bases, leaving 4 bases not matched to a gene. Germline CDR1 and CDR2: MGHRA and YSYEKL. The CDR3 loop spans 15 amino acids. The chain's CDR3 is CASSQSGQGTDTQYF. In DNA form, the CDR3 reads TGCGCCAGCAGCCAATCAGGACAGGGAACAGATACGCAGTATTTT.

The chain recombines TRBV2 with TRBJ1-2, with a weak D call TRBD1 (6 bases). There are 13 residues in the CDR3. Germline loops: CDR1 SNHLY, CDR2 FYNNEI. V lost 3 bases and J 5 bases, leaving 10 bases between the germline ends. CDR3 loop: CASSDAQGYGYTF. CDR3 nucleotide sequence: TGTGCCAGCAGTGATGCACAGGGATATGGCTACACCTTC.

In its sample, this clone was seen a few times. J is TRBJ1-4 and V is TRBV4-2, with 7 positions matching TRBD1. Germline CDR1 is LGHNA and CDR2 is YNFKEQ. This CDR3 comprises 16 residues. Trimming at V came to 0 bases and at J to 5 bases, leaving 6 bases not matched to a gene. Here the CDR3 DNA reads TGTGCCAGCAGCCAAGAAAGGGGGCCTAGAAATGAAAAACTGTTTTTT. Translating it yields CASSQERGPRNEKLFF.

The chain is built from TRBV27 and TRBJ2-1, with D possibly being TRBD2 (5 bases). The CDR3 is 15 amino acids. Germline loops: CDR1 MNHEY, CDR2 SMNVEV (reference sequence). Trimming took off 5 bases at V and 5 bases at J, with 16 bases between the two ends. DNA of the CDR3: TGTGCCAGCAGTACCCTTACGGGGTGGCACAATGAGCAGTTCTTC. Its translation: CASSTLTGWHNEQFF.

The chain combines TRBV5-1 with TRBJ1-2; 8 positions match TRBD1. Germline loops: CDR1 SGHRS, CDR2 YFSETQ. J was trimmed by 7 bases and V by 4 bases; bases with no gene match: 6. This CDR3 is built from 13 residues. The CDR3 DNA sequence: TGCGCCAGCAGCACGGACAGGGTCGTTGGCTACACCTTC. Translation: CASSTDRVVGYTF.

The gene calls are TRBV19 and TRBJ1-1, with unresolved D. This CDR3 contains 13 residues. Per the germline V gene, CDR1 is LNHDA and CDR2 is SQIVND (reference sequence). Trimming pared 11 bases from V and 0 bases from J, leaving 13 bases between. The CDR3 region has the DNA TGTGCCTCCCGGGTTGCCATGAACACTGAAGCTTTCTTT. It yields the protein CASRVAMNTEAFF.

The rearrangement joins TRBV7-9 to TRBJ2-7; no definite D call. CDR3 length equals 13 residues. Trimming took 2 bases from V and 6 from J, leaving 11 bases between them. The germline gives CDR1 SEHNR, CDR2 FQNEAQ (reference sequence). CDR3: CASSLITVGEQYF. The CDR3, as DNA: TGTGCCAGCAGCTTAATCACAGTCGGCGAGCAGTACTTC.

This clone was seen only once. This chain uses TRBV18 with TRBJ2-7; 10 bases align to TRBD1. CDR1 is KGHSH, CDR2 LQKENI, per germline. The CDR3 contains 15 residues. J was trimmed by 2 bases and V by 2 bases; bases with no gene match: 3. The CDR3 reads CASSPGTGVTYEQYF. In DNA form, the CDR3 reads TGTGCCAGCTCACCAGGGACAGGGGTCACCTACGAGCAGTACTTC. Filled out from reference TRBV18 and TRBJ2-7, the complete variable domain reads NAGVMQNPRHLVRRRGQEARLRCSPMKGHSHVYWYRQLPEEGLKFMVYLQKENIIDESGMPKERFSAEFPKEGPSILRIQQVVRGDSAAYFCASSPGTGVTYEQYFGPGTRLTVT.

The DNA for the CDR3 is TGTGCCAGCAGCGCCGGACAGGAGGGAGGCTACACCTTC. Its translation: CASSAGQEGGYTF. The chain is built from TRBV7-9 and TRBJ1-2; 7 bases agree with TRBD1. Germline lookup yields CDR1 SEHNR and CDR2 FQNEAQ (reference sequence). The CDR3 has 13 residues. Trimming removed 5 bases from V and 8 bases from J; junction bases left unmatched: 8.

J is TRBJ2-3 and V is TRBV5-1; D unresolved. The CDR3 contains 16 residues. Trimming pared 0 bases from V and 0 bases from J, leaving 11 bases between. Germline CDR1 SGHRS, CDR2 YFSETQ. The CDR3 region is CASSLVGTTSTDTQYF. The CDR3 nucleotides are TGCGCCAGCAGCTTGGTCGGCACTACTAGCACAGATACGCAGTATTTT. The complete variable domain, with remaining parts taken from reference TRBV5-1 and TRBJ2-3, reads KAGVTQTPRYLIKTRGQQVTLSCSPISGHRSVSWYQQTPGQGLQFLFEYFSETQRNKGNFPGRFSGRQFSNSRSEMNVSTLELGDSALYLCASSLVGTTSTDTQYFGPGTRLTVL.

The J gene is TRBJ1-2, the V gene TRBV27; 7 nucleotides agree with TRBD1. The junction had 18 bases not matched to a gene; V was cut back by 6 bases and J by 2 bases. The CDR3 has 18 amino acids. CDR1 is MNHEY, CDR2 SMNVEV, per germline (reference sequence). CDR3 amino acids: CASSPQLRQGTRNYGYTF. The CDR3 DNA reads TGTGCCAGCAGCCCCCAATTGAGACAGGGAACACGAAACTATGGCTACACCTTC.

The chain employs TRBV6-6 and TRBJ1-3; D unclear. Trimming cost V 0 bases and J 0 bases, with 9 bases left between them. Germline CDR1 and CDR2: MNHNY and SVGAGI (reference sequence). The CDR3 sequence is 16 residues long. The CDR3 loop is CASSYSIRLSGNTIYF. Written as DNA, the CDR3 is TGTGCCAGCAGTTACTCTATCCGACTCTCTGGAAACACCATATATTTT.

The chain links TRBV27 to TRBJ1-5; D uncertain. Deletions cut 5 bases from V and 4 bases from J, with 9 bases between. Germline CDR1 MNHEY, CDR2 SMNVEV (reference sequence). The CDR3 runs to 13 residues. For the CDR3, the DNA is TGTGCCAGCAGTCTAGCGGGAAATCAGCCCCAGCATTTT. This encodes CASSLAGNQPQHF.